This T cell receptor (beta chain) emerged from a study of monozygotic twins with inflammatory bowel disease. The CDR3 length is 16 residues. Germline values: CDR1 SGHRS, CDR2 YFSETQ. The cDNA of both the TCRalpha and TCRbeta chains was subjected to two nested PCRs of around 15 and 9 cycles. Reanalyzing the 5' RACE reads, TCRdb keeps one entry per CDR3 protein, without DNA. This repertoire includes just over 300,000 distinct CDR3 sequences. The chain has TRBV5-1 and TRBJ1-5; TCRdb picks TRBD1, but there is no DNA to check that call. The material sequenced was blood. The TCR comes from a human donor with ulcerative colitis or Crohn's disease, or a healthy co-twin of an affected twin (not recorded which). The CDR3 is CASSPTGAYSNQPQHF.